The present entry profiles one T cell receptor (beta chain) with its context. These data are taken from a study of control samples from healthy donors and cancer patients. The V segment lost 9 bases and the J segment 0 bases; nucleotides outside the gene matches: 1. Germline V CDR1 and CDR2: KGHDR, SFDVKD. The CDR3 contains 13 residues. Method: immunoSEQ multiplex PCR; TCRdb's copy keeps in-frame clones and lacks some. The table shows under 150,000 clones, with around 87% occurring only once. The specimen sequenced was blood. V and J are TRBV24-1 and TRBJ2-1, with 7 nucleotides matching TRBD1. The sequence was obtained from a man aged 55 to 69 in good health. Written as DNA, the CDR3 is TGTGCCACCGGGGACAGCTCCTACAATGAGCAGTTCTTC. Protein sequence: CATGDSSYNEQFF.